The T cell receptor (beta chain) under discussion was sequenced for a study of regulatory T cells in long-lasting Graves disease. Time point: persistent/refractory GD, antithyroid drugs over 5 years with positive TRAb. After RNA was extracted from PBMCs, the TCR library was made from it. This clonotype occurred a few times. Antigen unknown. A much larger clone is a single base away; this may be a read error. Germline V gene sequence: CDR1 MDHEN, CDR2 SYDVKM. This CDR3 contains 13 residues. Arm-PCR with iRepertoire HTBI primers amplified the CDR3 regions for these TCR beta libraries. TCRdb recomputed calls from the multiplex PCR reads with MiXCR, one row per CDR3 protein. The table lists approximately 500,000 distinct CDR3 sequences, under 25% of them singletons. Study-level results: Favored gene segments in persistent disease were TRBV28, TRBJ1-2 and TRBJ2-5.

This TCR was recovered from a female donor with Graves disease. The material was peripheral blood mononuclear cells (PBMCs), obtained when the disease was refractory, from a patient treated with antithyroid drugs. J is TRBJ2-7 and V is TRBV28, with 10 bases matching TRBD2. The CDR3 DNA reads TGTGCCAGCAGTTTAACTAGCGGGGTCGAGCAGCACTTC. It specifies CASSLTSGVEQHF.